What follows is one TCR beta chain and its context. This entry is derived from a study of blood T cell repertoires in COVID-19. Overall study context: Sources were T cells, B-cell-depleted T cells, or PBMCs; the material itself was cDNA or gDNA.

V was pared by 2 bases and J by 7 bases, with 15 bases between. This CDR3 spans 16 amino acids. CDR1 and CDR2 (germline): SGHDN, FVKESK. In terms of age and location, participants ranged from about 18 to 95 years and lived in about two dozen US areas. Participants had their cohort set by participant-reported clinical history. Repertoires were generated with immunoSEQ multiplex PCR, while TCRdb's copy carries only in-frame clones and drops some. Of roughly 360,000 clones in the sample, roughly 90% were seen once. The sequenced sample consisted of PBMCs or T cells enriched from blood (not recorded which). This TCR derives from a woman aged 25 to 45 with acute COVID-19. This chain joins TRBV14 and TRBJ1-6, with D uncertain. CDR3 sequence: CASSQYMTERNSPLHF. The CDR3 DNA is TGTGCCAGCAGCCAATATATGACGGAGAGAAATTCACCCCTCCACTTT.